These T cell receptor beta chains were read from a single sample in a study of glioma-infiltrating T cells after dendritic cell vaccination. Sequencing was performed with immunoSEQ multiplex PCR; in TCRdb, only in-frame clones are kept and a portion is missing. The sample lists tens of thousands of clones; almost 85% were seen once. Sequenced here: blood, sampled before dendritic cell vaccination. These receptors were obtained from a human donor with glioblastoma. CDR3s include the opening cysteine and the closing phenylalanine or tryptophan. Fields, in order: clone size, D gene, V gene, J gene, CDR3 protein, CDR3 DNA. The D gene is left open where the match is weak. Only part of the rows carry a size: once, few, many, or a class if the clone is expanded.

>NA|NA|TRBV6-5|TRBJ1-5
CASRTGLNSNQPQHF
TGTGCCAGCAGGACGGGACTTAATAGCAATCAGCCCCAGCATTTT
>NA|NA|TRBV28|TRBJ1-5
CASSPPNSGYQPQHF
TGTGCCAGCAGTCCACCCAATTCAGGGTACCAGCCCCAGCATTTT
>NA|NA|TRBV7-8|TRBJ1-5
CASSPLRLIGQPQHF
TGTGCCAGCAGCCCCCTAAGACTAATTGGTCAGCCCCAGCATTTT
>few|TRBD1|TRBV5-5|TRBJ1-1
CASSQQGVVTEAFF
TGTGCCAGCAGTCAACAGGGGGTCGTCACTGAAGCTTTCTTT
>NA|NA|TRBV25-1|TRBJ2-2
CASSVSNSGGELFF
TGTGCCAGCAGTGTCTCGAACTCGGGCGGGGAGCTGTTTTTT
>NA|NA|TRBV6-4|TRBJ1-2
CASSDSGRASGYTF
TGTGCCAGCAGTGACTCCGGGAGGGCGAGTGGCTACACCTTC
>NA|NA|TRBV7-8|TRBJ1-5
CASSLGVGGLSSNQPQHF
TGTGCCAGCAGCTTAGGAGTCGGAGGGTTGAGTAGCAATCAGCCCCAGCATTTT
>NA|TRBD1|TRBV6-5|TRBJ2-7
CASSLDRSYEQYF
TGTGCCAGCAGTCTGGACAGGTCCTACGAGCAGTACTTC
>few|TRBD1|TRBV4-1|TRBJ2-1
CASSQEQGTVEQFF
TGCGCCAGCAGCCAAGAACAGGGGACGGTCGAGCAGTTCTTC
>NA|NA|TRBV9|TRBJ1-2
CASSVDGTTYGYTF
TGTGCCAGCAGCGTAGACGGGACTACATATGGCTACACCTTC